The clone carrying this TCR beta chain was seen a few times. Antigen: not known. The source of the sample is a study of blood T cells in healthy people across ages. Study outcomes and limitations: Correlation between TCR beta diversity and naive T cell percentage was strong.

A second PCR, run for roughly 7 to 11 cycles, used a sample-barcoded 5' primer plus a J-beta primer mix. TCRdb re-analysed the 5' RACE reads in MiXCR, keeping a single row per CDR3 protein. This sample has some 860,000 distinct CDR3 sequences, with more than 50% found just once. The sample comprised blood. This clonotype was obtained from a man aged 35 to 55 in good health.

The chain's CDR3 is CASSVGTGDGQPQHF. Here the CDR3 DNA reads TGTGCCAGCAGCGTCGGGACAGGGGACGGTCAGCCCCAGCATTTT. V gene TRBV11-2 combines with J gene TRBJ1-5, with 10 bases aligning to TRBD1. CDR3 length: 15 amino acids. The V gene's germline CDR1 is SGHAT and CDR2 FQNNGV. With V trimmed by 5 bases and J by 6 bases, 7 bases remained unmatched.